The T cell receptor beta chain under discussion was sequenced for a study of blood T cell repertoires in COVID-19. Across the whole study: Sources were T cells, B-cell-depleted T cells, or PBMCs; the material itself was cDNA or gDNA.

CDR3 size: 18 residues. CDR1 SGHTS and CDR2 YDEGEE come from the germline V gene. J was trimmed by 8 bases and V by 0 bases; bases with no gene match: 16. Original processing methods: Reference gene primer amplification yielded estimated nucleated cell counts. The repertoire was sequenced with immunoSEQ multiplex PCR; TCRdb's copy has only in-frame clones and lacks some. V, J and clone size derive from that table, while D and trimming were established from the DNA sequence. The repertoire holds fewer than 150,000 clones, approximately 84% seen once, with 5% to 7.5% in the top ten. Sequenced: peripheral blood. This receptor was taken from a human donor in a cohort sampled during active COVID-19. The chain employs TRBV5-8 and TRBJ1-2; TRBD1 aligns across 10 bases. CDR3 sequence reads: CASSLGTGTGVRLWGYTF. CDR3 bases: TGTGCCAGCAGCTTGGGGACCGGGACAGGGGTCCGTTTATGGGGCTACACCTTC.